This TCR beta chain comes out of a study of memory CD4+ T cells and cytomegalovirus serostatus. Across the whole study: This sample comes from healthy Belgian adults, about nine CMV seropositive, about 23 seronegative.

The CDR3 covers 14 residues. Germline CDR1 reads SGHRS; CDR2 reads YFSETQ. Unmatched junction bases numbered 6, after V lost 4 bases and J lost 3 bases. Measured with immunoSEQ multiplex PCR; TCRdb has only the in-frame clones, and not every one. The sample yields 50,000 or so clones, about 80% seen once. Single viable CD3+CD4+CD8-CD45RO+ cells were sorted as the memory CD4+ T cells. This clonotype was sampled from an adult in good health and CMV-seronegative. Sequencing was done on a sample of memory CD4+ T cells from blood. The chain couples TRBV5-1 to TRBJ1-1, with TRBD1 identical over 7 bases. The CDR3 DNA sequence: TGCGCCAGCAGCACACCGCAGGGGGACACTGAAGCTTTCTTT. It codes for CASSTPQGDTEAFF.